Listed below are T cell receptor beta chains from one sample, sequenced in a study of T cells in Graves' hyperthyroidism and ophthalmopathy. TCRdb itself ran the multiplex PCR reads through MiXCR, one entry per CDR3 protein. This sample yields 250,000 or so distinct CDR3 sequences, of which about a sixth are seen a single time; around 28% belongs to the top ten. The source material was blood. Source of these receptors: a woman between 18 and 29 years old with Graves' ophthalmopathy. The CDR3 runs from the conserved cysteine through the conserved F or W. Clone size is given for some rows only: seen once, a few or many times, or a class if the clone is expanded.

v_call | clone_size | cdr3_aa
TRBV20-1 | many | CSARTGNQPQHF
TRBV5-6 | few | CASSLLSVDRVGTQYF
TRBV9 | few | CASSVTGGLGETQYF
TRBV6-1 | few | CASSEWRGREKLFF
TRBV12-3/TRBV12-4 | NA | CASSLAHRVYGYTF
TRBV7-8 | many | CASSRLGRGNTGELFF
TRBV19 | many | CASSMHTGTSGRRQPYEQYF
TRBV7-9 | many | CASSLGLLAQYF
TRBV6-1 | many | CASRRRTGLQPQHF
TRBV29-1 | many | CSVFGTEAFF
TRBV30 | many | CAWSVGQGNTEAFF
TRBV20-1 | NA | CSARGGTGNYGYTF
TRBV3-1 | many | CASSQGVVGSGEQFF
TRBV7-2 | NA | CASSLRDGYSNQPQHF
TRBV20-1 | many | CSASPGTGNTIYF
TRBV28 | NA | CASNPTVRTREQFF
TRBV3-1 | NA | CASSQPGTGGTGELFF
TRBV7-2 | many | CASSYRAGGTREDNEQFF
TRBV11-2 | many | CASRRTSGSVPEQYF
TRBV12-3/TRBV12-4 | NA | CASSPTEGTGPNTGELFF
TRBV18 | many | CASSPYSRDPTEAFF
TRBV4-2 | many | CASSQEGRIIYEGYTF
TRBV20-1 | many | CSAPLTGGRSNEQFF
TRBV29-1 | many | CSVGGFSYNEQFF
TRBV6-1 | NA | CAATSSEAGANVLTF
TRBV2 | once | CASPVTGQGLDYGYTF
TRBV9 | few | CASSETGGREQYF
TRBV24-1 | many | CATSDYGGGRETQYF
TRBV28 | many | CASSLITPKDRGPNYGYTF
TRBV28 | many | CASSLATGVTTNEKLFF
TRBV9 | NA | CASSVEGVGNYGYTF
TRBV20-1 | NA | CSASPGIYGYTF
TRBV6-5 | many | CASSYDGRGNTEAFF
TRBV6-2/TRBV6-3 | many | CASSYPHNTQYF
TRBV7-2 | many | CASSSKSRTGTGELFF
TRBV5-1 | many | CASSQPGWDGDIQYF
TRBV5-6 | many | CASGRADEQYF
TRBV7-2 | many | CASSLEDVTTGYTF
TRBV6-2/TRBV6-3 | NA | CASSRGTGTTNEKLFF
TRBV28 | NA | CASSRTGKTEAFF